The next 30 T cell receptor beta chains were all read from a single sample in a study of blood T cell repertoires in COVID-19. The table came from immunoSEQ multiplex PCR; TCRdb's copy has only in-frame clones and leaves some out. The sample lists about 80,000 clones, 65% to 85% occurring once. Sample: peripheral blood. The receptors come from a man between 65 and 85 years old with active or convalescent COVID-19.

This chain uses TRBV5-1 with TRBJ2-7; 10 positions match TRBD1. This CDR3 region has 15 residues. Germline V gives CDR1 SGHRS, CDR2 YFSETQ. V lost 6 bases, J lost 5 bases, and 11 bases stayed unmatched. The CDR3 DNA reads as TGCGCCAGCAAACTAACCGGGACAGGGGTCGACGAGCAGTACTTC. Its protein product is CASKLTGTGVDEQYF.

The genes are TRBV29-1 and TRBJ1-2; weak D call: TRBD1 (5 bases). Germline CDR1 SQVTM, CDR2 ANQGSEA. V lost 3 bases and J 5 bases, leaving 16 bases between the germline ends. The CDR3 is 14 amino acids. The DNA of the CDR3 is TGCAGCGTTGATGGGGCAGTCGCCGATTATGGCTACACCTTC. Protein product: CSVDGAVADYGYTF.

The J gene is TRBJ2-1, the V gene TRBV27; the D gene is possibly TRBD1 (6 bases). Germline CDR1 and CDR2: MNHEY and SMNVEV (reference sequence). The CDR3 consists of 17 residues. The V end was cut by 6 bases, the J end by 0 bases, with 18 bases between. The CDR3 coding sequence is TGTGCCAGCAGCCCGAGGGGGAGAGGGAGCTCCTACAATGAGCAGTTCTTC. This codes for CASSPRGRGSSYNEQFF.

This clone appeared once. The rearrangement uses TRBV2 and TRBJ1-1, with D hard to call. V lost 1 base to trimming and J lost 10 bases, with 7 bases between them. The germline CDR1 and CDR2 sequences are SNHLY and FYNNEI. This CDR3 region has 11 residues. The CDR3 region is CASSEERRAFF. The DNA for the CDR3 is TGTGCCAGCAGTGAAGAGCGTAGAGCTTTCTTT.

The J gene is TRBJ1-5, the V gene TRBV2, with D tentatively TRBD1 (5 bases). CDR1 is SNHLY and CDR2 is FYNNEI in the germline V gene. Trimming stripped 6 bases from V and 0 bases from J, with 12 bases between. The CDR3 is 15 residues long. This CDR3 is CASSGDQGSNQPQHF. In nucleotides, the CDR3 is TGTGCCAGCAGCGGTGATCAGGGTAGCAATCAGCCCCAGCATTTT.

This clone was found once. The chain uses TRBV28 and TRBJ2-7, with D maybe TRBD2 (7 bases). CDR1 is MDHEN and CDR2 is SYDVKM in the germline V gene. CDR3 length equals 16 residues. Trimming left V 5 bases short and J 5 bases short, with 22 bases between. The CDR3 region has the DNA TGTGCCAGCAGTCCACCAGGGAGGGGGTTTAGGGACGAGCAGTACTTC. This encodes CASSPPGRGFRDEQYF.

The chain couples TRBV19 to TRBJ2-2; 9 bases fit TRBD2. Germline V lookup: CDR1 LNHDA, CDR2 SQIVND (reference sequence). The CDR3 length is 16 residues. J was trimmed by 1 base and V by 5 bases; bases with no gene match: 5. The CDR3 reads CASSHSGGMNTGELFF. The CDR3 region has the DNA TGTGCCAGTAGTCATAGCGGGGGCATGAACACCGGGGAGCTGTTTTTT.

This chain uses TRBV3-1 (or the pseudogene TRBV3-2) with TRBJ2-1; TRBD1 matches at 7 bases. The CDR3 is made up of 14 amino acids. The J segment lost 5 bases and the V segment lost 4 bases, leaving 5 bases of the junction unmatched. The germline V gene encodes CDR1 LGHDT and CDR2 YNNKEL (reference sequence). CDR3 in DNA: TGTGCCAGCAGCCTAACAGGGGACCACAATGAGCAGTTCTTC. Its protein is CASSLTGDHNEQFF.

The V and J genes are TRBV5-1 and TRBJ2-5; no definite D call. V shed 2 bases and J shed 4 bases, with 3 bases lying between them. The CDR3 runs 11 residues. In germline, CDR1 is SGHRS, CDR2 YFSETQ. CDR3 sequence (DNA): TGCGCCAGCAGCTTCGGAGAGACCCAGTACTTC. This sequence encodes CASSFGETQYF.

This clone is a singleton in its sample. The chain recombines TRBV18 with TRBJ1-1; 7 positions agree with TRBD1. CDR3 length: 14 residues. Germline trimming cut 5 bases from V and 2 bases from J; bases unmatched to any gene: 5. The V gene's germline CDR1 is KGHSH and CDR2 LQKENI. The CDR3 DNA reads TGTGCCAGCTCATGGAGGGACAGCAACACTGAAGCTTTCTTT. This translates into CASSWRDSNTEAFF.

The chain uses TRBV19 and TRBJ1-6; tentatively, D is TRBD1 (5 bases). The CDR3 extends over 18 amino acids. V dropped 2 bases and J dropped 0 bases, with 14 bases sitting between them. In germline, CDR1 is LNHDA, CDR2 SQIVND (reference sequence). The CDR3 DNA follows: TGTGCCAGTAGTATATCAACAGGCGAGAGCTCCTATAATTCACCCCTCCACTTT. Translation gives CASSISTGESSYNSPLHF.

The gene calls are TRBV6-6 and TRBJ2-3; possible D gene TRBD1, 6 bases. The germline V gene encodes CDR1 MNHNY and CDR2 SVGAGI (reference sequence). The CDR3 spans 16 residues. V lost 2 bases and J 5 bases, leaving 17 bases between the germline ends. The chain's CDR3 is CASSYPQGLRGDTQYF. The CDR3 bases are TGTGCCAGCAGTTACCCACAGGGCCTCCGGGGAGATACGCAGTATTTT.

This clone was seen only a few times. V usage is TRBV29-1 and J usage is TRBJ2-7, with 11 bases that match TRBD1. Germline CDR1 is SQVTM and CDR2 is ANQGSEA. The CDR3 runs 15 residues. The V gene end was trimmed by 6 bases and the J gene end by 4 bases; junction bases not matched to a gene: 11. The CDR3 region has the DNA TGCAGCGTCCCGGGACAGGGGGGAGTCGGTTACGAGCAGTACTTC. It specifies CSVPGQGGVGYEQYF.

The CDR3: CASSEASFPARGTGELFF. For the CDR3, the DNA is TGTGCCAGCAGTGAAGCTTCTTTCCCCGCTCGAGGCACCGGGGAGCTGTTTTTT. The rearrangement uses TRBV6-1 and TRBJ2-2; D not resolved. Per germline, CDR1 MNHNS and CDR2 SASEGT. V gave up 0 bases and J gave up 4 bases, with 18 bases separating them. The CDR3 runs to 18 residues.

The chain is built from TRBV7-9 and TRBJ1-1, with TRBD1 matching 7 bases. Per germline, CDR1 SEHNR and CDR2 FQNEAQ (reference sequence). V shed 5 bases and J 0 bases; nucleotides not matched to a gene: 3. The CDR3 consists of 14 residues. As DNA, the CDR3 is TGTGCCAGCAGCAGAACAGGGGTGAACACTGAAGCTTTCTTT. It is translated as CASSRTGVNTEAFF.

This clone was seen more than once but under ten times. The chain couples TRBV3-1 (or the pseudogene TRBV3-2) to TRBJ2-7; no clear D gene. In germline, CDR1 is LGHDT, CDR2 YNNKEL (reference sequence). This CDR3 contains 14 residues. V was trimmed by 1 base and J by 4 bases, leaving 11 bases between them. For the CDR3, the DNA is TGTGCCAGCAGCCAAGTGGGCTCCATGTACGAGCAGTACTTC. Its protein is CASSQVGSMYEQYF.

This chain joins TRBV27 and TRBJ2-7; TRBD1 aligns across 8 bases. The CDR3 totals 13 residues. After removal of 5 bases from V and 7 bases from J, the junction contained 7 bases not matched to a gene. Germline assignment: CDR1 MNHEY and CDR2 SMNVEV (reference sequence). This CDR3 reads CASSQQGAGEQYF. Here the CDR3 DNA reads TGTGCCAGCAGTCAGCAGGGGGCGGGAGAGCAGTACTTC.

The chain employs TRBV9 and TRBJ2-1, with D perhaps TRBD2 (7 bases). Looked up from germline, CDR1 is SGDLS and CDR2 is YYNGEE. The CDR3 has 13 amino acids. Trimming took 0 bases from V and 10 from J, leaving 11 bases between them. Here the CDR3 reads CASSVEGGGEQFF. Here the CDR3 DNA reads TGTGCCAGCAGCGTAGAGGGAGGGGGGGAGCAGTTCTTC.

The chain uses TRBV5-1 and TRBJ1-6; a weak D match, TRBD1 (5 bases). CDR3 size: 14 residues. Germline V gene data show CDR1 as SGHRS and CDR2 as YFSETQ. Deletions cut 2 bases from V and 5 bases from J, with 8 bases between. In nucleotides, the CDR3 is TGCGCCAGCAGCTTAGGAGGGGATAATTCACCCCTCCACTTT. Residues: CASSLGGDNSPLHF.

The rearrangement links TRBV30 to TRBJ1-2, with D unresolved. The CDR3 runs to 16 residues. Per the germline V gene, CDR1 is GTSNPN and CDR2 is SVGIG (reference sequence). Trimming removed 2 bases at V and 7 bases at J, with 23 bases between. CDR3 protein: CAWSPPPTRTVSGYTF. DNA of the CDR3: TGTGCCTGGAGTCCCCCCCCCACGCGAACAGTCTCTGGCTACACCTTC.

This chain links TRBV28 with TRBJ2-7; TRBD1 agrees at 8 bases. The length of the CDR3 is 13 residues. J lost 13 bases, V lost 3 bases, and 11 bases had no gene match. Germline V gene data show CDR1 as MDHEN and CDR2 as SYDVKM. This chain's CDR3 is CASSLGTGPFSYF. Written as DNA, the CDR3 is TGTGCCAGCAGTTTGGGGACAGGCCCTTTCTCCTACTTC.

This clone was seen only a few times. V and J are TRBV19 and TRBJ1-6; no firm D call. Trimming pared 9 bases from V and 3 bases from J, leaving 12 bases between. CDR1 and CDR2 (germline): LNHDA, SQIVND (reference sequence). The CDR3 runs to 14 residues. The CDR3 DNA reads TGTGCCAGCGGCCAAGCGGGCTATAATTCACCCCTCCACTTT. Translated, it gives CASGQAGYNSPLHF.

The chain couples TRBV2 to TRBJ2-5, with D unresolved. In germline, CDR1 is SNHLY, CDR2 FYNNEI. This CDR3 has 12 amino acids. The V end lost 6 bases, the J end lost 5 bases, and 10 bases lay between the germline ends. The CDR3 DNA reads TGTGCCAGCAGCGCCAACGGGGAGACCCAGTACTTC. It specifies CASSANGETQYF. The full variable domain, in which reference TRBV2 and TRBJ2-5 provide the parts outside the CDR3, is EPEVTQTPSHQVTQMGQEVILRCVPISNHLYFYWYRQILGQKVEFLVSFYNNEISEKSEIFDDQFSVERPDGSNFTLKIRSTKLEDSAMYFCASSANGETQYFGPGTRLLVL.

This chain uses TRBV19 with TRBJ1-1, with D tentatively TRBD1 (6 bases). Trimming removed 5 bases at V and 4 bases at J, with 14 bases between. The CDR3 runs 14 residues. In germline, CDR1 is LNHDA, CDR2 SQIVND (reference sequence). The CDR3 nucleotides are TGTGCCAGTAGTGCAGGGGCGCTGGGCACTGAAGCTTTCTTT. This gives the protein CASSAGALGTEAFF.

The chain employs TRBV6-6 and TRBJ1-6, with 8 positions matching TRBD1. V shed 4 bases, J shed 9 bases, and the junction held 5 bases outside the gene matches. Germline V CDR1 and CDR2: MNHNY, SVGAGI (reference sequence). The CDR3 is made up of 14 amino acids. The CDR3 loop is CASSLQGVSSPLHF. CDR3 DNA sequence: TGTGCCAGCAGTTTACAGGGGGTTAGTTCACCCCTCCACTTT.

This chain links TRBV5-1 with TRBJ2-3, with 7 bases fitting TRBD2. Germline-derived CDR1 and CDR2 are SGHRS and YFSETQ. This CDR3 has 14 amino acids. After removal of 5 bases from V and 2 bases from J, the junction contained 5 bases not matched to a gene. CDR3 bases: TGCGCCAGCAGTTCCGGGACTATCACAGATACGCAGTATTTT. Encoded protein: CASSSGTITDTQYF.

This chain links TRBV6-6 with TRBJ1-5, with 8 bases that match TRBD1. This CDR3 region has 15 residues. The V and J ends lost 5 bases and 1 base, in that order; junction bases with no gene match: 4. Germline lookup yields CDR1 MNHNY and CDR2 SVGAGI (reference sequence). The CDR3 region has the DNA TGTGCCAGCAGTCGGACAGGGATAAGCAATCAGCCCCAGCATTTT. Translating it yields CASSRTGISNQPQHF.

This chain uses TRBV9 with TRBJ2-7; D call uncertain. The V gene's germline CDR1 is SGDLS and CDR2 YYNGEE. CDR3 length equals 14 residues. The V end was cut by 0 bases, the J end by 3 bases, with 10 bases between. In DNA, the CDR3 is TGTGCCAGCAGCGTAGGTGCAGATAACTACGAGCAGTACTTC. Translation: CASSVGADNYEQYF.

This chain connects TRBV2 to TRBJ1-1, with TRBD1 matching 10 bases. The CDR3 sequence is 14 residues long. Germline V CDR1 and CDR2: SNHLY, FYNNEI. The V segment lost 7 bases and the J segment 0 bases; nucleotides outside the gene matches: 2. The CDR3 DNA sequence: TGTGCCAGCAAGGGACAGGGGATGAACACTGAAGCTTTCTTT. Its translation is CASKGQGMNTEAFF.

This clone was seen a handful of times. The chain is built from TRBV6-1 and TRBJ1-1; the D is unclear. Trimming stripped 3 bases from V and 1 base from J, with 6 bases between. This CDR3 has 13 residues. Germline CDR1 reads MNHNS; CDR2 reads SASEGT. The DNA of the CDR3 is TGTGCCAGCAGTGACCGGGGGAACACTGAAGCTTTCTTT. Protein product: CASSDRGNTEAFF.